This TCR beta chain was captured in a study of response to subunit inactivated influenza vaccine. The V gene lost 7 bases and the J gene lost 2 bases, with 15 bases spanning the gap. Germline V lookup: CDR1 SQVTM, CDR2 ANQGSEA. The CDR3 extends over 13 amino acids. This clonotype turned up a few times. TCRdb ran MiXCR on the RT-PCR reads and lists one entry per CDR3 protein. The data hold 650,000 to 800,000 distinct CDR3 sequences, with around 14% observed a single time. The clonotype was recovered from a man in his fifties or sixties who received an inactivated influenza vaccine. This chain links TRBV29-1 with TRBJ2-7; D tentatively fits TRBD1 or TRBD2 (5 bases each). The sample was PBMCs from blood, taken 14 days before vaccination. Here the CDR3 DNA reads TGCAGCGGAGGGGCAGGAACCACCTACGAGCAGTACTTC. Translating gives CSGGAGTTYEQYF.